These 18 T cell receptor beta chains originate from one sample sequenced in a study of T cells after yellow fever vaccination. TCRdb reprocessed the 5' RACE reads via MiXCR and lists one record per CDR3 protein. The repertoire holds 620,000 or so distinct CDR3 sequences, with less than 20% as singletons. The sequences come from PBMCs, collected about 5 days after the first yellow fever vaccination. Receptors originate from a man younger than 35 who received the YFV17D yellow fever vaccine.

The chain is built from TRBV11-3 and TRBJ2-2, with TRBD2 matching 9 bases. Unmatched junction bases numbered 6, after V lost 5 bases and J lost 5 bases. The CDR3 length is 15 residues. Germline loops: CDR1 SGHNT, CDR2 YENEEA. Here the CDR3 reads CASSGGGARTGELFF. CDR3 DNA: TGTGCCAGCAGCGGCGGGGGGGCCAGGACCGGGGAGCTGTTTTTT.

V gene TRBV7-9 combines with J gene TRBJ2-5; the match to TRBD2 covers 9 bases. V shed 3 bases and J 5 bases; nucleotides not matched to a gene: 4. The length of the CDR3 is 14 residues. Germline V gives CDR1 SEHNR, CDR2 FQNEAQ (reference sequence). CDR3 DNA sequence: TGTGCCAGCAGCTTTCTTAGCGGGGGCGAGACCCAGTACTTC. This sequence encodes CASSFLSGGETQYF.

The chain recombines TRBV12-3 or TRBV12-4 with TRBJ2-5; unclear D gene. Trimming left V 4 bases short and J 6 bases short, with 9 bases between. CDR3 length equals 12 residues. The CDR3 sequence: CASSSPSKTQYF. The DNA of the CDR3 is TGTGCCAGCAGTTCCCCTTCGAAGACCCAGTACTTC.

V gene TRBV10-3 combines with J gene TRBJ2-3, with 11 bases lining up with TRBD2. This CDR3 has 18 residues. The ends lost 10 bases at V and 1 base at J; junction bases unmatched: 16. Germline V gene data show CDR1 as ENHRY and CDR2 as SYGVKD. The CDR3, as DNA: TGTGCCACCAAGGGGGGACTAGCGGTCGAAAGGGGCACAGATACGCAGTATTTT. Translating it yields CATKGGLAVERGTDTQYF.

V and J are TRBV7-2 and TRBJ1-5; tentatively, D is TRBD1 (6 bases). Germline assignment: CDR1 SGHTA and CDR2 FQGNSA. The CDR3 length is 17 residues. V dropped 5 bases and J dropped 7 bases, with 24 bases sitting between them. CDR3 amino acids: CASSAARPGDITQPQHF. The CDR3 nucleotides read TGTGCCAGCAGCGCCGCCCGGCCAGGGGACATAACCCAGCCCCAGCATTTT.

Only a few counts were recorded for this clonotype. The gene calls are TRBV9 and TRBJ1-6; D is undetermined. Trimming left V 4 bases short and J 10 bases short, with 15 bases between. Germline-derived CDR1 and CDR2 are SGDLS and YYNGEE. The CDR3 runs 14 residues. The CDR3 DNA follows: TGTGCCAGCAGCTCTGGCGGCCGATGGTCACCCCTCCACTTT. Translated, it gives CASSSGGRWSPLHF.

This clonotype was found a few times. The chain has TRBV10-1 and TRBJ2-1; a weak D match, TRBD1 (6 bases). This CDR3 is built from 15 residues. The germline V and J ends were trimmed by 3 bases and 4 bases, with 13 bases remaining between them. Germline CDR1 and CDR2: WNHNN and SYGVQD (reference sequence). In DNA form, the CDR3 reads TGCGCCAGCAGTGATCTCGGGACAAGTTACAATGAGCAGTTCTTC. Translating gives CASSDLGTSYNEQFF.

This clonotype occurred a few times. J is TRBJ1-5 and V is TRBV2; D is unresolved. V was pared by 4 bases and J by 2 bases, with 6 bases between. Germline V gene data show CDR1 as SNHLY and CDR2 as FYNNEI. CDR3 length: 13 amino acids. The CDR3 DNA sequence: TGTGCCAGCAGTGGACGGGGCAATCAGCCCCAGCATTTT. This sequence encodes CASSGRGNQPQHF.

The rearrangement links TRBV12-3 or TRBV12-4 to TRBJ2-2; D is unresolved. Trimming left V 8 bases short and J 2 bases short, with 6 bases between. The CDR3 runs to 12 residues. In DNA form, the CDR3 reads TGTGCCAGCCTGGCCAACACCGGGGAGCTGTTTTTT. Protein: CASLANTGELFF.

This chain links TRBV28 with TRBJ2-3; D is possibly TRBD1 (6 bases). CDR1 is MDHEN, CDR2 SYDVKM, per germline. V lost 6 bases and J lost 3, with 25 bases in between. The CDR3 loop spans 18 amino acids. The CDR3 spells CASSPTQIWAGVTDTQYF. The CDR3 nucleotides read TGTGCCAGCAGCCCAACTCAGATATGGGCAGGGGTAACAGATACGCAGTATTTT.

This clonotype was counted only a few times. The chain employs TRBV29-1 and TRBJ2-7, with D possibly called TRBD1 or TRBD2 (5 bases each). The V gene's germline CDR1 is SQVTM and CDR2 ANQGSEA. Trimming removed 4 bases from V and 2 bases from J, with 18 bases in between. This CDR3 is 15 amino acids long. The CDR3 is CSVVSADSGAYEQYF. Here the CDR3 DNA reads TGCAGCGTTGTTTCGGCCGACAGCGGAGCCTACGAGCAGTACTTC.

This clonotype was recorded a few times. The rearrangement uses TRBV7-9 and TRBJ2-3, with D possibly being TRBD1 (5 bases). V was pared by 5 bases and J by 10 bases, with 13 bases between. This CDR3 contains 12 residues. The germline V gene has CDR1 SEHNR and CDR2 FQNEAQ (reference sequence). The CDR3 spells CASSIQGDSQYF. The CDR3 bases are TGTGCCAGCAGCATTCAGGGTGATTCGCAGTATTTT. The full variable domain, its missing parts supplied by reference TRBV7-9 and TRBJ2-3, is DTGVSQNPRHKITKRGQNVTFRCDPISEHNRLYWYRQTLGQGPEFLTYFQNEAQLEKSRLLSDRFSAERPKGSFSTLEIQRTEQGDSAMYLCASSIQGDSQYFGPGTRLTVL.

This clonotype was counted a few times. The chain is built from TRBV7-2 and TRBJ2-3; D remains unclear. The germline V gene encodes CDR1 SGHTA and CDR2 FQGNSA. V lost 3 bases and J 0 bases, leaving 10 bases between the germline ends. The CDR3 spans 15 residues. CDR3 coding DNA: TGTGCCAGCAGCTTTGGACGGAAAAGCACAGATACGCAGTATTTT. Translation gives CASSFGRKSTDTQYF.

This clonotype was counted between two and nine times. The chain carries TRBV7-3 and TRBJ2-5, with D hard to call. Trimming left V 5 bases short and J 1 base short, with 8 bases between. CDR3 length equals 13 residues. Germline lookup yields CDR1 SGHTA and CDR2 FQGTGA. In nucleotides, the CDR3 is TGTGCCAGCAGCCGTCGCCCCCAAGAGACCCAGTACTTC. Protein product: CASSRRPQETQYF.

This clonotype was observed a few times. The genes are TRBV6-1 and TRBJ2-2; a possible D gene is TRBD1 (6 bases). The CDR3 totals 16 residues. V was trimmed by 4 bases and J by 4 bases, leaving 16 bases between them. CDR1 and CDR2 from the germline V gene are MNHNS and SASEGT. The CDR3 coding sequence is TGTGCCAGCAGTGTCTGGGACACCTCCGTCACCGGGGAGCTGTTTTTT. Protein product: CASSVWDTSVTGELFF.

The chain has TRBV7-9 and TRBJ1-6; 7 bases map to TRBD1. V was clipped by 3 bases and J by 10 bases; unmatched bases: 9. The CDR3 is 15 amino acids. The germline gives CDR1 SEHNR, CDR2 FQNEAQ (reference sequence). CDR3 sequence (DNA): TGTGCCAGCAGCTTCTGGACAGGACGGGGGTCACCCCTCCACTTT. It translates to CASSFWTGRGSPLHF.

The V gene is TRBV3-1, the J gene TRBJ2-5; TRBD1 agrees at 9 bases. Germline loops: CDR1 LGHDT, CDR2 YNNKEL (reference sequence). J gave up 5 bases and V 4 bases, and 8 bases lay outside the gene matches. CDR3 length equals 15 residues. This CDR3 is CASSLGTGFGETQYF. The CDR3 region has the DNA TGTGCCAGCAGCCTCGGGACAGGGTTTGGTGAGACCCAGTACTTC.

The chain combines TRBV14 with TRBJ1-1; D is possibly TRBD1 (6 bases). Trimming removed 4 bases from V and 2 bases from J, with 11 bases in between. The CDR3 has 14 amino acids. Looked up from germline, CDR1 is SGHDN and CDR2 is FVKESK. In DNA, the CDR3 is TGTGCCAGCAGCCGGCCAGGGGATAACACTGAAGCTTTCTTT. Its protein is CASSRPGDNTEAFF.